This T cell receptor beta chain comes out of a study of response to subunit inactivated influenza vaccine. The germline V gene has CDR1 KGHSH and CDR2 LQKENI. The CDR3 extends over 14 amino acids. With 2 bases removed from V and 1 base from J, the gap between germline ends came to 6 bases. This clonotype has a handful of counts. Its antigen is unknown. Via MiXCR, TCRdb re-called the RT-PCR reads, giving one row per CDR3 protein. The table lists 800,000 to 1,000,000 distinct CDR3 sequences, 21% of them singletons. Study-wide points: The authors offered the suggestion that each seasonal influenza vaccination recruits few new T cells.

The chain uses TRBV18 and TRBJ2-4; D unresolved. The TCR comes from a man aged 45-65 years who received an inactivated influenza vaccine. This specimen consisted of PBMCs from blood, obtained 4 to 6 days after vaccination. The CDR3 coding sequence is TGTGCCAGCTCACCATCAGAGGCCAAAAACATTCAGTACTTC. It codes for CASSPSEAKNIQYF.